This T cell receptor beta chain comes out of a study of cytomegalovirus exposure and HLA in healthy donors. Whole-study results and caveats: CMV antigen specificity of a few CMV-associated chains was confirmed in vitro. Productive rates of about 87% or about 30% were seen for most TCR beta V segments in an earlier analysis.

As to this clone: Its cognate antigen is unknown.

Use of 60 Vbeta and 13 Jbeta primers characterized the PCR. Assay: immunoSEQ multiplex PCR; the TCRdb copy retains only in-frame clones and omits some. This sample has about 130,000 clones, with approximately 77% found just once. In germline, CDR1 is SGHVS, CDR2 FNYEAQ. The CDR3 is 16 amino acids. Trimming removed 5 bases from V and 4 bases from J; junction bases left unmatched: 7. The chain is built from TRBV7-6 and TRBJ2-7; 14 nucleotides align to TRBD2. The sequence was obtained from a man aged 25-45 years in good health and CMV-seronegative. Sequencing used PBMCs. CDR3 region: CASSPGLAGGSYEQYF. CDR3 in DNA: TGTGCCAGCAGCCCTGGACTAGCGGGAGGATCGTACGAGCAGTACTTC.